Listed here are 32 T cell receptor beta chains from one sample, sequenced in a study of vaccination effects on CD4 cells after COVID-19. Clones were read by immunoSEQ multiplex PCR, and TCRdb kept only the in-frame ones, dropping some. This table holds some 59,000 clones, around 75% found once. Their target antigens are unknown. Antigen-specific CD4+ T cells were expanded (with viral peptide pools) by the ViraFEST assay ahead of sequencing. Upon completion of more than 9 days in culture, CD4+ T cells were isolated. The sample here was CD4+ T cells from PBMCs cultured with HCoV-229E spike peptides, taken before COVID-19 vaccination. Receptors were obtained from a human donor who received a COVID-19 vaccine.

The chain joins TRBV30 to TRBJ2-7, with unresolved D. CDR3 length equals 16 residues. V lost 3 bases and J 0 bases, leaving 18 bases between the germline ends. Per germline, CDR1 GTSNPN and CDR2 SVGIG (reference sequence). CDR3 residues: CAWSVPGSSSSYEQYV. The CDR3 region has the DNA TGTGCCTGGAGCGTCCCCGGTTCAAGTAGCTCCTACGAGCAGTACGTC.

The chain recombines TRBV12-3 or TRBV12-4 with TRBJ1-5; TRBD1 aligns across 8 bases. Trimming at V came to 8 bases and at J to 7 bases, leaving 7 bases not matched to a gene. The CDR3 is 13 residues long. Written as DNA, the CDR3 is TGTGCCAGCTGCCGGGACAGGAACCAGCCCCAGCATTTT. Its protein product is CASCRDRNQPQHF.

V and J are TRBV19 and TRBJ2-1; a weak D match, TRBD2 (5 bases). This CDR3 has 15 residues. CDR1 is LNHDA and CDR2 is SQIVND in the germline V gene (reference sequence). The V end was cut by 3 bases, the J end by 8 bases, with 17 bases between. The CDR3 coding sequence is TGTGCCAGTAGTATTTTAGCGTCCTCTTTCTATGAGCAGTTCTTC. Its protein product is CASSILASSFYEQFF. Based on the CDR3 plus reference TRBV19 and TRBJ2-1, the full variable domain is DGGITQSPKYLFRKEGQNVTLSCEQNLNHDAMYWYRQDPGQGLRLIYYSQIVNDFQKGDIAEGYSVSREKKESFPLTVTSAQKNPTAFYLCASSILASSFYEQFFGPGTRLTVL.

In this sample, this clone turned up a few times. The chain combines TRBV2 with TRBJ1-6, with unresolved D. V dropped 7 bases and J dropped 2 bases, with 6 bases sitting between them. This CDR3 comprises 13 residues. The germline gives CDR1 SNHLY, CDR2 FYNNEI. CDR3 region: CASTGPYNSPLHF. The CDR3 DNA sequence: TGTGCCAGCACCGGGCCCTATAATTCACCCCTCCACTTT.

The CDR3 region has the DNA TGTGCCAGCAGCTTAACTGGCGGGGGGGAAGAGACCCAGTACTTC. Encoded protein: CASSLTGGGEETQYF. The rearrangement links TRBV7-3 to TRBJ2-5, with 9 bases matching TRBD2. Germline CDR1 reads SGHTA; CDR2 reads FQGTGA. CDR3 size: 15 residues. The trim removed 0 bases at V and 3 bases at J, leaving 2 bases unmatched.

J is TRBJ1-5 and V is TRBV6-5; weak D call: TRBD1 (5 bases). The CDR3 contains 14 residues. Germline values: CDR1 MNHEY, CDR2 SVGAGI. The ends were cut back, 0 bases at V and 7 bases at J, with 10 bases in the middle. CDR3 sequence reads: CASSYSGTRQPQHF. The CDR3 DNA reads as TGTGCCAGCAGTTACTCGGGGACCAGACAGCCCCAGCATTTT.

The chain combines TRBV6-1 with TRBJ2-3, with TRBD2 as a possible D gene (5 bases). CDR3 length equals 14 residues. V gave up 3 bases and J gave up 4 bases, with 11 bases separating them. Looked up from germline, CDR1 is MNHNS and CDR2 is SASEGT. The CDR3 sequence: CASSEDPGSDTQYF. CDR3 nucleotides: TGTGCCAGCAGTGAGGATCCGGGGTCAGATACGCAGTATTTT.

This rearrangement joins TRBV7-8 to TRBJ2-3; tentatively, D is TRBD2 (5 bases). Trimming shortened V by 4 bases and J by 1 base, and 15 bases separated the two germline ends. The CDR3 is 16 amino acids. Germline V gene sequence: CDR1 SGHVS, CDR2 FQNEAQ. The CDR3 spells CASSSWTPRGTDTQYF. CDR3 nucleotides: TGTGCCAGCAGCTCCTGGACTCCTAGGGGCACAGATACGCAGTATTTT.

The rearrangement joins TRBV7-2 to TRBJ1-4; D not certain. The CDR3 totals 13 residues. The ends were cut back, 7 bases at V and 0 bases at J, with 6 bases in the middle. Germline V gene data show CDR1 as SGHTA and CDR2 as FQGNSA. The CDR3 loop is CASKRATNEKLFF. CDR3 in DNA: TGTGCCAGCAAACGCGCAACTAATGAAAAACTGTTTTTT. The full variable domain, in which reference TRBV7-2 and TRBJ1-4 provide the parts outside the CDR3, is GAGVSQSPSNKVTEKGKDVELRCDPISGHTALYWYRQSLGQGLEFLIYFQGNSAPDKSGLPSDRFSAERTGGSVSTLTIQRTQQEDSAVYLCASKRATNEKLFFGSGTQLSVL.

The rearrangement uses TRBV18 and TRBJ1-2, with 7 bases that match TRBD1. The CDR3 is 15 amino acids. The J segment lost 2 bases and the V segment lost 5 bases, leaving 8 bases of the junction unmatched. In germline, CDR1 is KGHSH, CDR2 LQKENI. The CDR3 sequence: CASSLSGTANYGYTF. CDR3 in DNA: TGTGCCAGCTCATTGTCCGGGACAGCAAACTATGGCTACACCTTC.

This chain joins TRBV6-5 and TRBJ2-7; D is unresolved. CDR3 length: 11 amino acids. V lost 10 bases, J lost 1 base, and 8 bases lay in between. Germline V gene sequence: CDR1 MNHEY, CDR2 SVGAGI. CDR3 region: CATVNSYEQYV. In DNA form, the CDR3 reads TGTGCCACCGTTAATTCCTACGAGCAGTACGTC.

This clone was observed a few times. This chain's CDR3 is CATSDFPRSYGYTF. The CDR3 nucleotides read TGTGCCACCAGTGATTTCCCCAGGAGCTATGGCTACACCTTC. V usage is TRBV24-1 and J usage is TRBJ1-2; no reliable D call. V gave up 1 base and J gave up 4 bases, with 9 bases separating them. The CDR3 loop spans 14 amino acids. Germline lookup yields CDR1 KGHDR and CDR2 SFDVKD.

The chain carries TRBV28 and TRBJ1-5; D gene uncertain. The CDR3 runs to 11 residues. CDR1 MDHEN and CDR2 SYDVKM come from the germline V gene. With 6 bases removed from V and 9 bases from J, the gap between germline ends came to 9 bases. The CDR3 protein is CASRRFGPQHF. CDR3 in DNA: TGTGCCAGCAGGCGGTTCGGGCCCCAGCATTTT.

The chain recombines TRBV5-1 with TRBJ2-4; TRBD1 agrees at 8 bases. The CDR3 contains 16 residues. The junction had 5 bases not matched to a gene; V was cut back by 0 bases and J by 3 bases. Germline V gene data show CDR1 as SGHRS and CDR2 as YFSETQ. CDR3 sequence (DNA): TGCGCCAGCAGCTTGGTAGGGGGACAGGTCAAAAACATTCAGTACTTC. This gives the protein CASSLVGGQVKNIQYF.

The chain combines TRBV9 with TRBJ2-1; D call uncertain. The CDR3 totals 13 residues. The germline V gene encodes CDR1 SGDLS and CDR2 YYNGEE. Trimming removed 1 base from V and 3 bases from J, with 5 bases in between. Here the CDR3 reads CASSVSRYNEQFF. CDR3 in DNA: TGTGCCAGCAGCGTAAGCCGCTACAATGAGCAGTTCTTC.

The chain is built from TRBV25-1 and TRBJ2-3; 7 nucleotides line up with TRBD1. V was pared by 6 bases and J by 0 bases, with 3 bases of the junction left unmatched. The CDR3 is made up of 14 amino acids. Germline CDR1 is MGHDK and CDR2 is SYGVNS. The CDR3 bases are TGTGCCAGCAGCTTGACAGGGAGCACAGATACGCAGTATTTT. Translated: CASSLTGSTDTQYF.

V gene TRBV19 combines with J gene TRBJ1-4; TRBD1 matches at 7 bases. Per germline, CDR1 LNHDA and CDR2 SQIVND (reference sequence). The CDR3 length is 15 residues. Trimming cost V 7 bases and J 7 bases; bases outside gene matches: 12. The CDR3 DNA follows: TGTGCCAGTACCAAGAGACAGGGCTCCGTTGAAAAACTGTTTTTT. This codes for CASTKRQGSVEKLFF.

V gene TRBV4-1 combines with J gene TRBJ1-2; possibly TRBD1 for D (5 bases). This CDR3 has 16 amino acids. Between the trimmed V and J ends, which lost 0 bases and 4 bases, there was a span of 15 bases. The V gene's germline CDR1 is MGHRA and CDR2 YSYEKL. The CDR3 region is CASSQDLGQWGYGYTF. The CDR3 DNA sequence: TGCGCCAGCAGCCAAGATCTGGGGCAGTGGGGCTATGGCTACACCTTC.

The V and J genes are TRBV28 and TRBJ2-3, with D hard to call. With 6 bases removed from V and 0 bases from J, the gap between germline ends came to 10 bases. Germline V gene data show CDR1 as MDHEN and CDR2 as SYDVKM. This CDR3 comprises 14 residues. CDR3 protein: CASRVQVSTDTQYF. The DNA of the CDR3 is TGTGCCAGCAGGGTTCAGGTTAGCACAGATACGCAGTATTTT. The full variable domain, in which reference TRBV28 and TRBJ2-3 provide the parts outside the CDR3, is DVKVTQSSRYLVKRTGEKVFLECVQDMDHENMFWYRQDPGLGLRLIYFSYDVKMKEKGDIPEGYSVSREKKERFSLILESASTNQTSMYLCASRVQVSTDTQYFGPGTRLTVL.

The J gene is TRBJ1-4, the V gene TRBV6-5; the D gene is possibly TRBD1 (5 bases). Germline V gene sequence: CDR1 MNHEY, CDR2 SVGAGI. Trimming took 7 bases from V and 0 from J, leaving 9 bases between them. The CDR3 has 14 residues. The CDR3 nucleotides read TGTGCCAGCAAACTGACAGCAACTAATGAAAAACTGTTTTTT. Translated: CASKLTATNEKLFF.

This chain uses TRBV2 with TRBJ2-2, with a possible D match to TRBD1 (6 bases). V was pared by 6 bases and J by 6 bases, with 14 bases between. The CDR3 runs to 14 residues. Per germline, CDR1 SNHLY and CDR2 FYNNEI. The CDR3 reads CASRELDRAGELFF. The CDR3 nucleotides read TGTGCCAGCAGGGAACTGGACAGAGCCGGGGAGCTGTTTTTT.

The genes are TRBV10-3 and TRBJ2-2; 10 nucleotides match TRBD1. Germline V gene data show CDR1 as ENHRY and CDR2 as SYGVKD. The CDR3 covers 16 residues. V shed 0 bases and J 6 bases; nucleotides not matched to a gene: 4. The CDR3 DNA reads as TGTGCCATCAGTGAGTCGGGACAGGGGAGAGCCGGGGAGCTGTTTTTT. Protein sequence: CAISESGQGRAGELFF.

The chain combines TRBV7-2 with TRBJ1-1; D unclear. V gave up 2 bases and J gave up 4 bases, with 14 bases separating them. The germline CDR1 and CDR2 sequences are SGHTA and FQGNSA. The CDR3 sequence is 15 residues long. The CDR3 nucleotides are TGTGCCAGCAGCTTATTGCAGGCCCTGGGCACTGAAGCTTTCTTT. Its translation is CASSLLQALGTEAFF.

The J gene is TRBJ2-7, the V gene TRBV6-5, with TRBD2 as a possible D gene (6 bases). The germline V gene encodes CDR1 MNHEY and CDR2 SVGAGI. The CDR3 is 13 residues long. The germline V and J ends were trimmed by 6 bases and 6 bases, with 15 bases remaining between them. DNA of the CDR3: TGTGCCAGCAGGACAACCGGGACTCTCGAGCAGTACGTC. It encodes CASRTTGTLEQYV.

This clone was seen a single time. DNA for the CDR3: TGCAGCGTTGAATTAGGATTTTCGGGGTCCTACGAGCAGTACGTC. The encoded protein is CSVELGFSGSYEQYV. The V and J genes are TRBV29-1 and TRBJ2-7; D might be TRBD2 (5 bases). CDR1 is SQVTM, CDR2 ANQGSEA, per germline. The CDR3 length is 15 residues. The V end lost 2 bases, the J end lost 1 base, and 15 bases lay between the germline ends.

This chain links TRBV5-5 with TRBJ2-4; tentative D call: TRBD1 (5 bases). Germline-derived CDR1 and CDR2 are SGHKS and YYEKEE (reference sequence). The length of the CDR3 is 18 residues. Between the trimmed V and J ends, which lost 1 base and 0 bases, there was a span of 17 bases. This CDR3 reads CASSLSPEETVAKNIQYF. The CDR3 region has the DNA TGTGCCAGCAGCTTGTCCCCTGAGGAGACAGTAGCCAAAAACATTCAGTACTTC.

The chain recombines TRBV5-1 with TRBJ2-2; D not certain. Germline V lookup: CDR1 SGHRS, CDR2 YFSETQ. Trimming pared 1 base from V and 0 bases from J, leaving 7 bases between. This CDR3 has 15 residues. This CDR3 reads CASSLSPPNTGELFF. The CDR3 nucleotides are TGCGCCAGCAGCTTGTCTCCCCCGAACACCGGGGAGCTGTTTTTT.

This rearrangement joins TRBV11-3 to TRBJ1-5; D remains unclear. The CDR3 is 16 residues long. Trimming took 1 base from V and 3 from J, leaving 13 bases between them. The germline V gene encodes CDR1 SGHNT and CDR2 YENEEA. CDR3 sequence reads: CASSLVPGPINQPQHF. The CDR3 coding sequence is TGTGCCAGCAGCTTAGTGCCAGGTCCGATCAATCAGCCCCAGCATTTT.

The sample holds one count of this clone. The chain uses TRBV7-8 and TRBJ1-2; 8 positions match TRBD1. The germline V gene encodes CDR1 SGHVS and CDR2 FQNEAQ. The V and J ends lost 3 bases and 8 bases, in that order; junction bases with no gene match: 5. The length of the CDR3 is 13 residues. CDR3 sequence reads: CASSLPGGGGYTF. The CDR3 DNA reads TGTGCCAGCAGCTTGCCAGGGGGCGGCGGCTACACCTTC. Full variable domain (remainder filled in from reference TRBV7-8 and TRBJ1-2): GAGVSQSPRYKVAKRGQDVALRCDPISGHVSLFWYQQALGQGPEFLTYFQNEAQLDKSGLPSDRFFAERPEGSVSTLKIQRTQQEDSAVYLCASSLPGGGGYTFGSGTRLTVV.

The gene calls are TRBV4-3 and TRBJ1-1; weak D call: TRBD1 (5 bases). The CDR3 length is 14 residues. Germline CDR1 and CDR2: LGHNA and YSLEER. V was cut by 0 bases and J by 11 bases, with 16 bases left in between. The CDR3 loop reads CASSQDRGWVLAFF. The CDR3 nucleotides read TGCGCCAGCAGCCAAGATCGGGGGTGGGTGCTGGCTTTCTTT.

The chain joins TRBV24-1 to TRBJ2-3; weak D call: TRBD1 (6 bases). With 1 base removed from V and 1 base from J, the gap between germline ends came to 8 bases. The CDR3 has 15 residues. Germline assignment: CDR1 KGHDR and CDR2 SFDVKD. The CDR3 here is CATSDFPGGTDTQYF. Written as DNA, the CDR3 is TGTGCCACCAGTGATTTCCCAGGGGGCACAGATACGCAGTATTTT.

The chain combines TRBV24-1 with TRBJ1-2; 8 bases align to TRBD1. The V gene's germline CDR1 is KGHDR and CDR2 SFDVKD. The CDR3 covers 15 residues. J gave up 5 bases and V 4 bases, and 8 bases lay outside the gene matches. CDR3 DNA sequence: TGTGCCACCAGTGACAGGACAGGGCTGAAGTATGGCTACACCTTC. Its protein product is CATSDRTGLKYGYTF.